This is a list of T cell receptor beta chains from one sample in a study of resident and recirculating memory T cells in vitiligo. Sequenced by immunoSEQ multiplex PCR; TCRdb stores in-frame clones only, minus some. The sample holds tens of thousands of clones; 80% to 95% are singletons and the top ten take about 4.9%. The sequenced sample consisted of blood. The receptors originated from a male donor with vitiligo. Each CDR3 is given with its conserved first and last residue. The D gene is left open where the match is weak. Size values are once, few and many counts, or a class for expanded clones, and some rows have none.

D	V	size	J	DNA	CDR3
-	TRBV9	-	TRBJ2-1	TGTGCCAGCAGCGTAGAAGGTAGCCTCGCCAACAATGAGCAGTTCTTC	CASSVEGSLANNEQFF
-	TRBV6-1	-	TRBJ2-2	TGTGCCAGCAGTGAAGACAGGCCTCCGAACACCGGGGAGCTGTTTTTT	CASSEDRPPNTGELFF
TRBD1	TRBV7-3	once	TRBJ2-3	TGTGCCAGCAGCTCACAGGGGGCTGATACGCAGTATTTT	CASSSQGADTQYF
-	TRBV30	-	TRBJ2-7	TGTGCCTGGAGTGTGTCTTACGAGCAGTACTTC	CAWSVSYEQYF
TRBD2	TRBV6-6	-	TRBJ2-5	TGTGCCAGCTGCGGTGGGAGGGACCCCCGGGAGACCCAGTACTTC	CASCGGRDPRETQYF
-	TRBV7-8	-	TRBJ2-2	TGTGCCAGCAGCTTAGAAGGGGTAACCGGGGAGCTGTTTTTT	CASSLEGVTGELFF
-	TRBV5-1	-	TRBJ2-5	TGCGCCAGCAGCTCAACAGGGCAAGAGACCCAGTACTTC	CASSSTGQETQYF
-	TRBV7-2	-	TRBJ2-5	TGTGCCAGCAGAATTACTAGCACGTCCACCTTATACTTC	CASRITSTSTLYF
TRBD1	TRBV27	-	TRBJ1-2	TGTGCCAGCAGTTTATCCCCAGGGGGTTATGGCTACACCTTC	CASSLSPGGYGYTF
-	TRBV29-1	once	TRBJ1-2	TGCAGCGTTGCTGGGACACCCTTGGAGGGCTACACCTTC	CSVAGTPLEGYTF
-	TRBV18	-	TRBJ1-2	TGTGCCAGCTCCCGGGCAGACAGCGATGGCTACACCTTC	CASSRADSDGYTF
TRBD1	TRBV28	-	TRBJ2-7	TGTGCCAGCCTAACTCCGGGACAGGCCTACGAGCAGTACTTC	CASLTPGQAYEQYF
TRBD1	TRBV29-1	-	TRBJ1-2	TGCAGCGTAGTTGGACAGGGGGGCAGGTATGGCTACACCTTC	CSVVGQGGRYGYTF
-	TRBV7-3	-	TRBJ2-1	TGTGCCAGCAGCTTAGAGGGCAGTCTCTACAATGAGCAGTTCTTC	CASSLEGSLYNEQFF
-	TRBV7-2	-	TRBJ2-7	TGTGCCAGCAGCTCCCGGAGAGGCTACGAGCAGTACTTC	CASSSRRGYEQYF
-	TRBV7-2	medium-sized	TRBJ1-5	TGTGCCAGCAGCTTAGGTCCGGATCAGCCCCAGCATTTT	CASSLGPDQPQHF
-	TRBV9	once	TRBJ2-1	TGTGCCAGCAGCGCCCCAGGCCAGAGCTCCTACAATGAGCAGTTCTTC	CASSAPGQSSYNEQFF
TRBD1	TRBV7-2	once	TRBJ2-7	TGTGCCAGCAGCCCCGGGACAGGCTCCTACGAGCAGTACTTC	CASSPGTGSYEQYF
-	TRBV5-1	-	TRBJ2-3	TGCGCCAGCACGATTGCGAGCCCGGATACGCAGTATTTT	CASTIASPDTQYF
-	TRBV6-5	-	TRBJ2-7	TGTGCCACCTGGACTCGCTCCTACGAGCAGTACTTC	CATWTRSYEQYF
TRBD1	TRBV7-2	-	TRBJ1-4	TGTGCCAGCAGCTTGACAGGGGGCAGGGAAAAACTGTTTTTT	CASSLTGGREKLFF
TRBD2	TRBV5-1	-	TRBJ2-1	TGCGCCAGCAGCCTATTCTTCGGGGGGGCTAATGAGCAGTTCTTC	CASSLFFGGANEQFF
TRBD2	TRBV9	-	TRBJ2-5	TGTGCCAGCAGCGCAACCGGGACTAGTCCGGGGGAGACCCAGTACTTC	CASSATGTSPGETQYF
TRBD2	TRBV20-1	-	TRBJ2-7	TGCAGTGCGCAGCGGGGCTACGAGCAGTACTTC	CSAQRGYEQYF
TRBD1	TRBV11-3	-	TRBJ2-3	TGTGCCAGCAGCTTAAGGACAGGCCATAGCACAGATACGCAGTATTTT	CASSLRTGHSTDTQYF
-	TRBV28	-	TRBJ1-3	TGTGCCAGCAGGGAAGAGGCGCTGGGTGGAAACACCATATATTTT	CASREEALGGNTIYF
TRBD1	TRBV9	-	TRBJ1-5	TGTGCCAGCAGCACGAGGGGGCTTCGCAATCAGCCCCAGCATTTT	CASSTRGLRNQPQHF
TRBD1	TRBV11-3	-	TRBJ2-5	TGTGCCAGCAGCGCTGACAGGGGGGAGACCCAGTACTTC	CASSADRGETQYF
-	TRBV28	-	TRBJ1-2	TGTGCCAGCAGTTTGGGCAGGGTGGCCGGCTACACCTTC	CASSLGRVAGYTF
-	TRBV7-2	-	TRBJ1-2	TGTGCCAGCAGCTTAGAAGGGGGTTATGGCTACACCTTC	CASSLEGGYGYTF
-	TRBV7-7	-	TRBJ2-5	TGTGCCAGCAGCTTAGCAGGGACAGCGGGCGAGACCCAGTACTTC	CASSLAGTAGETQYF
-	TRBV5-1	once	TRBJ2-2	TGCGCCAGCAGCTTGACAGAGAGAAACACCGGGGAGCTGTTTTTT	CASSLTERNTGELFF
-	TRBV19	-	TRBJ1-6	TGTGCCAGTGGTCGGGGGGAAAAACTCAATTCACCCCTCCACTTT	CASGRGEKLNSPLHF
-	TRBV5-6	once	TRBJ2-3	TGTGCCAGCAGCGCTCCAGACCGACAAGGCACAGATACGCAGTATTTT	CASSAPDRQGTDTQYF
-	TRBV7-3	-	TRBJ2-6	TGTGCCAGCAGCGACACCGGGACATCTGACTCTGGGGCCAACGTCCTGACTTTC	CASSDTGTSDSGANVLTF
-	TRBV7-3	once	TRBJ1-5	TGTGCCAGCAGCTTAACTGGGGGGGGCAATCAGCCCCAGCATTTT	CASSLTGGGNQPQHF
-	TRBV10-3	-	TRBJ1-3	TGTGCCATCAGACAGGGAGCTGGAAACACCATATATTTT	CAIRQGAGNTIYF
-	TRBV5-1	-	TRBJ2-7	TGCGCCAGCAGCTTGGACCGTAACTCCTACGAGCAGTACTTC	CASSLDRNSYEQYF
-	TRBV6-4	few	TRBJ1-5	TGTGCCAGCAGTAAAGAGGGAGGGAGCAATCAGCCCCAGCATTTT	CASSKEGGSNQPQHF
-	TRBV6-1	-	TRBJ2-1	TGTGCCAGCAGTGGAACCACAGGGCGCCGGTACAATGAGCAGTTCTTC	CASSGTTGRRYNEQFF